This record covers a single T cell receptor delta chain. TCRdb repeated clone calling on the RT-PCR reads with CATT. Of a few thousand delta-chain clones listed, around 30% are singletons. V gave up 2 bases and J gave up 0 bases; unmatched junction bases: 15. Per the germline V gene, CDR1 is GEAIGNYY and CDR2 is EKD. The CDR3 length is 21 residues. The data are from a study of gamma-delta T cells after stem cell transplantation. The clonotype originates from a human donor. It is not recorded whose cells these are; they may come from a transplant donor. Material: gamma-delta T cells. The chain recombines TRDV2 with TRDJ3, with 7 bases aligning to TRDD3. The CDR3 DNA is TGTGCCTGTGACATCGCCCCACGTGGGGGAGCAAGCTCCTGGGACACCCGACAGATGTTTTTC. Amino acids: CACDIAPRGGASSWDTRQMFF.